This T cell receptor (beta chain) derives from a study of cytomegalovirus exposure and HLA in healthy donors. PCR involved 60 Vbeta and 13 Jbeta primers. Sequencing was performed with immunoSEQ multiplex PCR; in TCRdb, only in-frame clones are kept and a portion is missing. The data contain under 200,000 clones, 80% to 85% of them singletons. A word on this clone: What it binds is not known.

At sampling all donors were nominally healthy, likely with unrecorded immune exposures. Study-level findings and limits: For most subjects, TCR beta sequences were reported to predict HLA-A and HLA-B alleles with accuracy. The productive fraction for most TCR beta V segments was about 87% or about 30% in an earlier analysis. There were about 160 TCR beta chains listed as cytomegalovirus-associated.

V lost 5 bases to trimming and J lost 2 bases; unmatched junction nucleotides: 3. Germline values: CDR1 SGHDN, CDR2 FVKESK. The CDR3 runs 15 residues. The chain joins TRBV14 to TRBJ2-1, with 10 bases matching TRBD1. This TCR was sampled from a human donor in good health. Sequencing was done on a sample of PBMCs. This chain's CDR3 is CASSSGTGAYNEQFF. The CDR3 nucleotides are TGTGCCAGCAGCTCCGGGACAGGGGCCTACAATGAGCAGTTCTTC.